This T cell receptor (beta chain) was observed in a study of early stage breast cancer tumors. The data were produced by immunoSEQ multiplex PCR, yet TCRdb's version contains in-frame clones alone and is incomplete. The sample records over 15,000 clones, more than 70% being singletons. This clonotype was obtained from a person aged 70 to 85 with breast cancer. The sample comprised blood.

The chain's CDR3 is CASSLTGSHYYGYTF. DNA for the CDR3: TGTGCCAGCAGCTTGACAGGGTCCCACTACTATGGCTACACCTTC. V is TRBV5-8 and J is TRBJ1-2, with D perhaps TRBD1 (6 bases). CDR1 is SGHTS, CDR2 YDEGEE, per germline. V gave up 1 base and J gave up 3 bases, with 13 bases separating them. The CDR3 is 15 amino acids.